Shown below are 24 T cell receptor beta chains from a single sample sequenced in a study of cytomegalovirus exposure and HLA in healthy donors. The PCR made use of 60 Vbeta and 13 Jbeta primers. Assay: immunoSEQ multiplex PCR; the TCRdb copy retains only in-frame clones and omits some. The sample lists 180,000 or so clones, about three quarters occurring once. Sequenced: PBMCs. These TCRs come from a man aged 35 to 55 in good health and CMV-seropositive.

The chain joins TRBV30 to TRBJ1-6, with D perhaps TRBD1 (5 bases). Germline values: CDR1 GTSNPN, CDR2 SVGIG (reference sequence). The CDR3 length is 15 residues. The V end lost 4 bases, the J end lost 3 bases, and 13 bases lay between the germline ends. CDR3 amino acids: CAWIRGEDYNSPLHF. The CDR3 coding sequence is TGTGCCTGGATACGGGGGGAGGACTATAATTCACCCCTCCACTTT.

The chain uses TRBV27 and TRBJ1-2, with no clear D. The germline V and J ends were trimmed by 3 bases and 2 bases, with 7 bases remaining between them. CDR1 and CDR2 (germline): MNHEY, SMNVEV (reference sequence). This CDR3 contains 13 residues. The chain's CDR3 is CASSFGPNYGYTF. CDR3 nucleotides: TGTGCCAGCAGTTTTGGCCCAAACTATGGCTACACCTTC.

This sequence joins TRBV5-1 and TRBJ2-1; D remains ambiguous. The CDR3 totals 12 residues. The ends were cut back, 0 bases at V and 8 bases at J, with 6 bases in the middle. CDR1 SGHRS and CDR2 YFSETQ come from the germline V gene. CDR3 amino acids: CASSLVGYEQFF. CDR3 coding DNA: TGCGCCAGCAGCTTGGTGGGCTATGAGCAGTTCTTC.

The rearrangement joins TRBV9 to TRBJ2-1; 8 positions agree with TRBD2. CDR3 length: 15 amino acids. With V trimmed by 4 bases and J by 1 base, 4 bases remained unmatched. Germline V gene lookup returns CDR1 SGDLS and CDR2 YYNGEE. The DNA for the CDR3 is TGTGCCAGCAGCCCCCAGCGGGAGTCCTACAATGAGCAGTTCTTC. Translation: CASSPQRESYNEQFF.

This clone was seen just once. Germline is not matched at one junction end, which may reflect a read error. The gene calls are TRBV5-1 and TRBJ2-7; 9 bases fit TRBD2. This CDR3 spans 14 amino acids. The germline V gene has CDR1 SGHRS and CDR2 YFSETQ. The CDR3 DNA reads TGCGCCAGCAATCCTAGCGGGAACTCCTACGGGCAGTACTTC. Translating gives CASNPSGNSYGQYF.

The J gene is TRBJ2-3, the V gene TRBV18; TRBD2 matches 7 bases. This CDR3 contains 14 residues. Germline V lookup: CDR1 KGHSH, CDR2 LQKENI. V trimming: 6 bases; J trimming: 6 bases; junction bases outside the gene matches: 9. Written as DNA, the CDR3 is TGTGCCAGCTCCCCCGGGACTACGAGGGATACGCAGTATTTT. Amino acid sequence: CASSPGTTRDTQYF. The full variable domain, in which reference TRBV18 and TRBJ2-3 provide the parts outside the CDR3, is NAGVMQNPRHLVRRRGQEARLRCSPMKGHSHVYWYRQLPEEGLKFMVYLQKENIIDESGMPKERFSAEFPKEGPSILRIQQVVRGDSAAYFCASSPGTTRDTQYFGPGTRLTVL.

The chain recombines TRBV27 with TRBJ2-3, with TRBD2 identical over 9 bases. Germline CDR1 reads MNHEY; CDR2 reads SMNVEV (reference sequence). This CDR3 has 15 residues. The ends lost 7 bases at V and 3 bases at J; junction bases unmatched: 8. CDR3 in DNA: TGTGCCAGCACGTTCGTAGCGGGAGCAACAGATACGCAGTATTTT. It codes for CASTFVAGATDTQYF.

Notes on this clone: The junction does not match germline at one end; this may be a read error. The chain's CDR3 is CASSDRIAKNIRYF. The CDR3 DNA sequence: TGTGCCAGCAGTGATAGAATAGCCAAAAACATTCGGTACTTC. The chain employs TRBV2 and TRBJ2-4; D remains ambiguous. The germline gives CDR1 SNHLY, CDR2 FYNNEI. CDR3 length equals 14 residues.

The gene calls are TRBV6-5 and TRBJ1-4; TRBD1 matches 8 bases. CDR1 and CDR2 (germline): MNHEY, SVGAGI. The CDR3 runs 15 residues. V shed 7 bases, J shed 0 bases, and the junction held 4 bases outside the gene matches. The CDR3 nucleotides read TGTGCCAGCACCACAGGGGGAGCAACTAATGAAAAACTGTTTTTT. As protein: CASTTGGATNEKLFF.

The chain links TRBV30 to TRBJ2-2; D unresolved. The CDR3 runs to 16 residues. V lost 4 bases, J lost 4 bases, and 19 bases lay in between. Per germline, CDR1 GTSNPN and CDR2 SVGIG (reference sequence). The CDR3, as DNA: TGTGCCTGGACCGACCTAGGTAGAATTCCCACCGGGGAGCTGTTTTTT. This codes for CAWTDLGRIPTGELFF.

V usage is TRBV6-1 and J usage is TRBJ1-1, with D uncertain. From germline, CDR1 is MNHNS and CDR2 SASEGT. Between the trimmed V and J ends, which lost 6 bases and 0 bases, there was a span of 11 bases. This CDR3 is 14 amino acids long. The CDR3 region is CASSPLTVNTEAFF. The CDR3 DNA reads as TGTGCCAGCAGCCCCCTTACAGTGAACACTGAAGCTTTCTTT.

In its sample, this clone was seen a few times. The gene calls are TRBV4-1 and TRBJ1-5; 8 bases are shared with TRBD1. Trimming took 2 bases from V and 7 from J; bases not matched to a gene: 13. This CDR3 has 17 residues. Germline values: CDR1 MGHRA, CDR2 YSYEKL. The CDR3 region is CASSQPDRAAKDQPQHF. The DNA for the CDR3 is TGCGCCAGCAGCCAACCGGACAGGGCGGCTAAAGACCAGCCCCAGCATTTT.

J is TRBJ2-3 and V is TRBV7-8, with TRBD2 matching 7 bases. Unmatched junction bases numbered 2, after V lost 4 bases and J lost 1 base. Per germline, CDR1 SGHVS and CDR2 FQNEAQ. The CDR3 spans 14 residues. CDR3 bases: TGTGCCAGCAGCTCCAGCGGGGGCACAGATACGCAGTATTTT. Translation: CASSSSGGTDTQYF.

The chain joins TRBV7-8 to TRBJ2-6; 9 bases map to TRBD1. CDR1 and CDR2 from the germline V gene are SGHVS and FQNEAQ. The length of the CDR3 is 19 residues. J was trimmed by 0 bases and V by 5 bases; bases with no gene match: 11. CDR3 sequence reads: CASSPTPGQGSSGANVLTF. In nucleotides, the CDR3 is TGTGCCAGCAGCCCTACTCCGGGACAGGGAAGCTCTGGGGCCAACGTCCTGACTTTC.

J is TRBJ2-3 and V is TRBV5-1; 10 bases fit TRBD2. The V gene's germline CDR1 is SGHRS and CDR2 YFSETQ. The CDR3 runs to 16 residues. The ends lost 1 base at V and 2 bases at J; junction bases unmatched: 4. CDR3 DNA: TGCGCCAGCAGCTTGCAACTAGCGGGGAACACAGATACGCAGTATTTT. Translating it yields CASSLQLAGNTDTQYF.

The CDR3 here is CASSLYLRVAAEQYF. In nucleotides, the CDR3 is TGTGCCAGCAGCTTATATTTGAGGGTAGCGGCCGAGCAGTACTTC. The gene calls are TRBV7-8 and TRBJ2-7, with D maybe TRBD2 (6 bases). There are 15 residues in the CDR3. Germline V gives CDR1 SGHVS, CDR2 FQNEAQ. The V and J ends lost 2 bases and 6 bases respectively, with 17 bases between them.

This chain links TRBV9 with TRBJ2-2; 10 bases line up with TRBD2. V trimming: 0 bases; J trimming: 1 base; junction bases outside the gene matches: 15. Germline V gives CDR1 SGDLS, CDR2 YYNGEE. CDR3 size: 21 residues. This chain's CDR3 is CASSVVAAGGNFAQNTGELFF. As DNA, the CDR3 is TGTGCCAGCAGCGTAGTGGCAGCGGGAGGGAATTTCGCACAGAACACCGGGGAGCTGTTTTTT.

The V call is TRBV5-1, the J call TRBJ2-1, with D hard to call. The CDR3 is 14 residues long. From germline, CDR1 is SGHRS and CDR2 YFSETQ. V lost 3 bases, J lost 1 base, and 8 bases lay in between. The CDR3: CASSSARSYNEQFF. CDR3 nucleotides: TGCGCCAGCAGCTCGGCCAGGTCCTACAATGAGCAGTTCTTC.

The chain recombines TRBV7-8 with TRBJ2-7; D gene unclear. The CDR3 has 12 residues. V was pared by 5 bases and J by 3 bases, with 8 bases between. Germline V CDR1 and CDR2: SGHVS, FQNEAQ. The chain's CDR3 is CASSNRSYEQYF. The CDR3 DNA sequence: TGTGCCAGCAGCAACCGGAGCTACGAGCAGTACTTC.

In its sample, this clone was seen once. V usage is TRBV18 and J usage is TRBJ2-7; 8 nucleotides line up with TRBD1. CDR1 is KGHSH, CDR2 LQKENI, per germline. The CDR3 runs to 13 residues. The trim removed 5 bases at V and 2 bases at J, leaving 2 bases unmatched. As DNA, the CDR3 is TGTGCCAGCTCAGGGGGACAGGCCTACGAGCAGTACTTC. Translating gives CASSGGQAYEQYF.

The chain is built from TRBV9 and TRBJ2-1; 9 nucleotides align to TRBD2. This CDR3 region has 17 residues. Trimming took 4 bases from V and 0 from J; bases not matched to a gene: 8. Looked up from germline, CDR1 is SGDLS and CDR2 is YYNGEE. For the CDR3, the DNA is TGTGCCAGCAGCACTCGGACTAGCGCTCACTCCTACAATGAGCAGTTCTTC. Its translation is CASSTRTSAHSYNEQFF.

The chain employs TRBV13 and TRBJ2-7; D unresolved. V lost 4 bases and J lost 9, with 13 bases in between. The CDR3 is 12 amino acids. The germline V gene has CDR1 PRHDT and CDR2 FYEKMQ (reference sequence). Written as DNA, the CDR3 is TGTGCCAGCAGCTCCCGGCAGGCGTGGCAGTACTTC. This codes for CASSSRQAWQYF.

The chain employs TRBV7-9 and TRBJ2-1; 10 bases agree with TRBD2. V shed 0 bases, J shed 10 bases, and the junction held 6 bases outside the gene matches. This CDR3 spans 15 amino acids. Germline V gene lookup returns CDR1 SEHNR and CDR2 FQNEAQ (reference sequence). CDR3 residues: CASSLAAGGFGEQFF. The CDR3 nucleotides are TGTGCCAGCAGCTTAGCAGCGGGAGGGTTTGGGGAGCAGTTCTTC.

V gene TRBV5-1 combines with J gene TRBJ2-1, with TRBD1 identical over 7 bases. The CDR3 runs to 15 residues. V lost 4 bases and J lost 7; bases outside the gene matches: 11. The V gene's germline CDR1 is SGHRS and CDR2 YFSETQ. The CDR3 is CASSLGTALRNEQFF. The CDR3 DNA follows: TGCGCCAGCAGCCTCGGGACAGCCCTGCGGAATGAGCAGTTCTTC.